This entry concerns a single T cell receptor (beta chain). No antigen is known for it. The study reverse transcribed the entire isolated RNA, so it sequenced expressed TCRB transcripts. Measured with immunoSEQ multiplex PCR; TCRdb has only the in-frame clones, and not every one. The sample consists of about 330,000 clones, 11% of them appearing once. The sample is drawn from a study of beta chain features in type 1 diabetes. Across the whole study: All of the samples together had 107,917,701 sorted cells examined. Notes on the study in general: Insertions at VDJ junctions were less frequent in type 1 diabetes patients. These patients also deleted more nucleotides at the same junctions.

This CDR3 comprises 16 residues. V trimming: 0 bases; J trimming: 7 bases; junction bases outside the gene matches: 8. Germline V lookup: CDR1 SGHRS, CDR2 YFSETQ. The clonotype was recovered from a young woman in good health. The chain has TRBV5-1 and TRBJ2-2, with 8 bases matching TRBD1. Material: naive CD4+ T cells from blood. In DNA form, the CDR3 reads TGCGCCAGCAGCTTGGCCAGTGCAGGGGGCATCGGGGAGCTGTTTTTT. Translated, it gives CASSLASAGGIGELFF.